These 14 T cell receptor beta chains were sequenced from one sample in a study of blood T cell repertoires in COVID-19. Sequencing was performed with immunoSEQ multiplex PCR; in TCRdb, only in-frame clones are kept and a portion is missing. Altogether about 46,000 clones are present, roughly 85% being singletons, with the ten largest covering approximately 32%. Sequencing input: peripheral blood. These receptors originate from an elderly woman with COVID-19, enrolled during active disease.

The chain couples TRBV27 to TRBJ2-1; TRBD2 matches 8 bases. Germline CDR1 is MNHEY and CDR2 is SMNVEV (reference sequence). This CDR3 region has 14 residues. Losses at the gene ends were 6 bases for V and 4 bases for J; bases not matched to a gene: 5. The CDR3 DNA is TGTGCCAGCAGCCCGGGGGGGCGGTACAATGAGCAGTTCTTC. This encodes CASSPGGRYNEQFF.

The chain links TRBV5-6 to TRBJ2-3; possibly TRBD2 for D (7 bases). CDR3 size: 17 residues. Trimming stripped 3 bases from V and 3 bases from J, with 20 bases between. Germline CDR1 is SGHDT and CDR2 is YYEEEE. The CDR3 DNA reads TGTGCCAGCAGCTATGGGGGCGGGAGAATGGTTACAGATACGCAGTATTTT. This encodes CASSYGGGRMVTDTQYF.

The chain joins TRBV27 to TRBJ1-2; 8 nucleotides match TRBD1. V dropped 8 bases and J dropped 6; count of bases not matched to a gene: 5. Germline assignment: CDR1 MNHEY and CDR2 SMNVEV (reference sequence). The CDR3 contains 12 residues. CDR3 bases: TGTGCCAGCCCGGGACAGGAAAATGGCTACACCTTC. As protein: CASPGQENGYTF.

The chain employs TRBV27 and TRBJ2-2; D remains ambiguous. The germline V gene has CDR1 MNHEY and CDR2 SMNVEV (reference sequence). CDR3 length: 14 residues. V lost 2 bases to trimming and J lost 1 base, with 5 bases between them. CDR3 in DNA: TGTGCCAGCAGTTTACAGCGGAACACCGGGGAGCTGTTTTTT. Protein: CASSLQRNTGELFF.

The chain couples TRBV4-2 to TRBJ2-7; 10 nucleotides agree with TRBD1. The CDR3 totals 16 residues. V shed 1 base, J shed 5 bases, and the junction held 8 bases outside the gene matches. In germline, CDR1 is LGHNA, CDR2 YNFKEQ. The CDR3 DNA reads as TGTGCCAGCAGCCAAGTTCGGGGACAGGGGACCAACGAGCAGTACTTC. Translation: CASSQVRGQGTNEQYF.

The genes are TRBV7-9 and TRBJ2-1, with 9 bases lining up with TRBD1. This CDR3 is 13 amino acids long. Germline V gene lookup returns CDR1 SEHNR and CDR2 FQNEAQ (reference sequence). Trimming took 8 bases from V and 7 from J; bases not matched to a gene: 6. CDR3 region: CASRMTGGNEQFF. The CDR3 DNA reads TGTGCCAGCCGAATGACAGGGGGGAATGAGCAGTTCTTC.

This CDR3 reads CAGPTGGLVAEAFF. CDR3 nucleotide sequence: TGTGCCGGCCCGACAGGGGGCCTGGTCGCTGAAGCTTTCTTT. The chain employs TRBV27 and TRBJ1-1; 10 nucleotides match TRBD1. J lost 6 bases, V lost 11 bases, and 12 bases had no gene match. The CDR3 has 14 residues. Germline CDR1 and CDR2: MNHEY and SMNVEV (reference sequence).

The chain is built from TRBV10-3 and TRBJ2-1; 7 bases are a match to TRBD1. Germline lookup yields CDR1 ENHRY and CDR2 SYGVKD. This CDR3 comprises 15 residues. The ends lost 5 bases at V and 2 bases at J; junction bases unmatched: 6. The CDR3 here is CAISFSDRPYNEQFF. CDR3 sequence (DNA): TGTGCCATCAGTTTCTCGGACAGGCCCTACAATGAGCAGTTCTTC.

This clone was counted between two and nine times. This rearrangement joins TRBV18 to TRBJ2-1; 8 bases align to TRBD2. The CDR3 runs to 18 residues. The V segment lost 3 bases and the J segment 5 bases; nucleotides outside the gene matches: 15. Per the germline V gene, CDR1 is KGHSH and CDR2 is LQKENI. The CDR3 loop reads CASSPGTSGAWDHNEQFF. In nucleotides, the CDR3 is TGTGCCAGCTCACCCGGGACTAGTGGCGCCTGGGATCACAATGAGCAGTTCTTC.

The chain recombines TRBV6-5 with TRBJ1-1; D possibly corresponds to TRBD1 (6 bases). This CDR3 spans 15 amino acids. Germline V gives CDR1 MNHEY, CDR2 SVGAGI. V lost 0 bases and J 6 bases, leaving 14 bases between the germline ends. The CDR3 sequence is CASSYSIQGRAEAFF. In DNA, the CDR3 is TGTGCCAGCAGTTACTCGATACAGGGAAGGGCTGAAGCTTTCTTT.

The CDR3 DNA reads as TGTGCCACCACGCTCGGGCTAGCGGATTACAATGAGCAGTTCTTC. Amino acid sequence: CATTLGLADYNEQFF. The V call is TRBV15, the J call TRBJ2-1, with 7 bases matching TRBD2. This CDR3 comprises 15 residues. The germline gives CDR1 LNHNV, CDR2 YYDKDF (reference sequence). After removal of 7 bases from V and 4 bases from J, the junction contained 10 bases not matched to a gene. The complete variable domain, with remaining parts taken from reference TRBV15 and TRBJ2-1, reads DAMVIQNPRYQVTQFGKPVTLSCSQTLNHNVMYWYQQKSSQAPKLLFHYYDKDFNNEADTPDNFQSRRPNTSFCFLDIRSPGLGDTAMYLCATTLGLADYNEQFFGPGTRLTVL.

V and J are TRBV28 and TRBJ2-1; D may be TRBD1 (6 bases). Germline loops: CDR1 MDHEN, CDR2 SYDVKM. The V end lost 6 bases, the J end lost 0 bases, and 12 bases lay between the germline ends. This CDR3 has 15 residues. CDR3 coding DNA: TGTGCCAGCAGCCCCGACAGGAGCTCCTACAATGAGCAGTTCTTC. It is translated as CASSPDRSSYNEQFF.

The chain carries TRBV5-4 and TRBJ1-6; D not resolved. This CDR3 spans 13 amino acids. Germline V CDR1 and CDR2: SGHNT, YYREEE (reference sequence). The V end lost 3 bases, the J end lost 7 bases, and 8 bases lay between the germline ends. CDR3 sequence: CASSSVENSPLHF. DNA of the CDR3: TGTGCCAGCAGCTCGGTCGAGAATTCACCCCTCCACTTT.

This chain uses TRBV11-2 with TRBJ2-7; maybe TRBD2 (5 bases). There are 13 residues in the CDR3. Germline assignment: CDR1 SGHAT and CDR2 FQNNGV. V shed 2 bases and J shed 7 bases, with 12 bases lying between them. The CDR3 nucleotides read TGTGCCAGCAGCTTACTCTCCACGGGGGAGCAGTACTTC. Translated: CASSLLSTGEQYF.